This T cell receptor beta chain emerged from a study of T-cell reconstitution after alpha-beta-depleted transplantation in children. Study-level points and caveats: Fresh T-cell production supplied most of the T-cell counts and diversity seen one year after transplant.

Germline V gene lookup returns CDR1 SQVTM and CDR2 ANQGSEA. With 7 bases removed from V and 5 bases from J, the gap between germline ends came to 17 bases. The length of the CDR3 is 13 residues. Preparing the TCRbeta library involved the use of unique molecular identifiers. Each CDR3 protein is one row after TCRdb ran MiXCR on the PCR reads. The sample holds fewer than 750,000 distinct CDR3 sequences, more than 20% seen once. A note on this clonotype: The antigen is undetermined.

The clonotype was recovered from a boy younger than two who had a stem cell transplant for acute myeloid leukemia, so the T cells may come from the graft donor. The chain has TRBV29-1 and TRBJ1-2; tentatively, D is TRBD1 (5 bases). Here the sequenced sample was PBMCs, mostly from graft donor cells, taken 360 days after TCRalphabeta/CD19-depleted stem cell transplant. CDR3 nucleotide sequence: TGCAGCGCTTCGGCCCTCGGGGCTTATGGCTACACCTTC. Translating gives CSASALGAYGYTF.